Below are 31 T cell receptor beta chains sequenced from a single sample in a study of beta chain features in type 1 diabetes. The antigens for these receptors are not known. Findings and caveats of the study: When Type 1 diabetes patients were examined, their TCRB CDR3s proved moderately but significantly shorter in all four CD4+ subsets.

All of the isolated RNA was reverse transcribed, so expressed TCRB transcripts were sequenced. The assay was immunoSEQ multiplex PCR, and TCRdb's table has in-frame clones only and misses some. Among around 100,000 clones, roughly 28% were seen once, and the ten largest hold more than 0.5%. Sequencing used central memory CD4+ T cells from blood. The receptor set was obtained from a woman younger than 30 with type 1 diabetes.

This clone occurred a few times. The CDR3 DNA sequence: TGCGCCAGCAGCTTCTCTCTAGTCGATGAGGTAGCCAAAAACATTCAGTACTTC. Encoded protein: CASSFSLVDEVAKNIQYF. J is TRBJ2-4 and V is TRBV5-1; D unclear. The length of the CDR3 is 18 residues. V lost 2 bases, J lost 0 bases, and 18 bases lay in between. Germline V lookup: CDR1 SGHRS, CDR2 YFSETQ.

The chain joins TRBV14 to TRBJ2-5; no definite D call. Trimming pared 4 bases from V and 2 bases from J, leaving 14 bases between. The CDR3 has 15 residues. Germline V gene lookup returns CDR1 SGHDN and CDR2 FVKESK. The CDR3 spells CASSPQRLLQETQYF. The CDR3 DNA is TGTGCCAGCAGCCCCCAGCGACTGTTACAAGAGACCCAGTACTTC.

This rearrangement joins TRBV21-1 to TRBJ2-7; the D segment call TRBD2 is taken from the table without a DNA check. TRBV21-1 is reported as a pseudogene. The CDR3 spans 13 residues. DNA of the CDR3: TGTGCCAGCACCCTTAGGAGCCCCTACGAGCAGTACGTC. It encodes CASTLRSPYEQYV.

V and J are TRBV7-9 and TRBJ2-7, with 9 positions matching TRBD1. The CDR3 covers 15 residues. Germline loops: CDR1 SEHNR, CDR2 FQNEAQ (reference sequence). V shed 5 bases and J 4 bases; nucleotides not matched to a gene: 9. CDR3 residues: CASSQSGTGRYEQYF. The CDR3 nucleotides read TGTGCCAGCAGCCAATCCGGGACAGGGAGGTACGAGCAGTACTTC. The variable domain in full, with the rest retrieved from reference TRBV7-9 and TRBJ2-7, is DTGVSQNPRHKITKRGQNVTFRCDPISEHNRLYWYRQTLGQGPEFLTYFQNEAQLEKSRLLSDRFSAERPKGSFSTLEIQRTEQGDSAMYLCASSQSGTGRYEQYFGPGTRLTVT.

This clone has more than one count but fewer than ten. The gene calls are TRBV2 and TRBJ2-2, with D perhaps matching TRBD2 (5 bases). V lost 8 bases to trimming and J lost 4 bases, with 14 bases between them. Germline V gene data show CDR1 as SNHLY and CDR2 as FYNNEI. The CDR3 has 14 amino acids. CDR3 DNA sequence: TGTGCCAGCGCAAGGACTGGGCGCACCGGGGAGCTGTTTTTT. Its translation is CASARTGRTGELFF.

The rearrangement links TRBV30 to TRBJ2-4, with a tentative D call TRBD2 (5 bases). Trimming pared 3 bases from V and 0 bases from J, leaving 9 bases between. The CDR3 runs 14 residues. Germline V gene lookup returns CDR1 GTSNPN and CDR2 SVGIG (reference sequence). The CDR3 protein is CAWRTGLAKNIQYF. The CDR3, as DNA: TGTGCCTGGAGGACCGGACTAGCCAAAAACATTCAGTACTTC.

This clone came up a few times. The V gene is TRBV20-1, the J gene TRBJ2-1; D possibly corresponds to TRBD2 (5 bases). The CDR3 is 11 amino acids. CDR1 is DFQATT and CDR2 is SNEGSKA in the germline V gene (reference sequence). V lost 5 bases, J lost 12 bases, and 14 bases lay in between. The CDR3 coding sequence is TGCAGTGCTCCCCGACTGGCGGGGCAGTTCTTC. Its protein product is CSAPRLAGQFF.

This clone came up a few times. This rearrangement joins TRBV2 to TRBJ2-5; D unclear. This CDR3 spans 10 amino acids. V gave up 6 bases and J gave up 5 bases, with 4 bases separating them. The germline CDR1 and CDR2 sequences are SNHLY and FYNNEI. CDR3 DNA sequence: TGTGCCAGCAGCCGGGAGACCCAGTACTTC. Protein sequence: CASSRETQYF.

The chain employs TRBV4-1 and TRBJ1-4, with 8 nucleotides matching TRBD1. V shed 0 bases and J 9 bases; nucleotides not matched to a gene: 6. The germline V gene encodes CDR1 MGHRA and CDR2 YSYEKL. The CDR3 is 15 amino acids. CDR3 in DNA: TGCGCCAGCAGCCAAGAGGTGACAGGGGATCAAAAACTGTTTTTT. Protein sequence: CASSQEVTGDQKLFF.

This clone has only a few counts. DNA of the CDR3: TGTGCCAGCTCATTCGAATCCGGGACAGGAGGTGAAAAACTGTTTTTT. Its translation is CASSFESGTGGEKLFF. The J gene is TRBJ1-4, the V gene TRBV18; 8 bases line up with TRBD1. Germline V gene sequence: CDR1 KGHSH, CDR2 LQKENI. The J segment lost 7 bases and the V segment lost 5 bases, leaving 12 bases of the junction unmatched. This CDR3 is built from 16 residues.

The V gene is TRBV27, the J gene TRBJ2-3, with TRBD2 identical over 7 bases. V trimming: 6 bases; J trimming: 8 bases; junction bases outside the gene matches: 8. Germline CDR1 reads MNHEY; CDR2 reads SMNVEV (reference sequence). This CDR3 region has 13 residues. The CDR3 protein is CASSGDYVGTQYF. The DNA of the CDR3 is TGTGCCAGCAGCGGGGACTACGTCGGTACGCAGTATTTT.

The rearrangement joins TRBV5-1 to TRBJ2-1, with D tentatively TRBD2 (6 bases). The CDR3 is made up of 14 amino acids. Germline V gene sequence: CDR1 SGHRS, CDR2 YFSETQ. V shed 6 bases and J shed 5 bases, with 15 bases lying between them. The CDR3 bases are TGCGCCAGCACCGGCCGGACGGGAGACAATGAGCAGTTCTTC. Its protein product is CASTGRTGDNEQFF.

The chain employs TRBV5-1 and TRBJ1-4, with 9 bases fitting TRBD1. Germline lookup yields CDR1 SGHRS and CDR2 YFSETQ. With 3 bases clipped from V and 5 bases from J, the junction kept 5 bases outside the gene matches. This CDR3 is 15 amino acids long. For the CDR3, the DNA is TGCGCCAGCAGCTCACTCGGGACAGGGAATGAAAAACTGTTTTTT. Its protein is CASSSLGTGNEKLFF.

The CDR3 sequence: CASRTATGLANIQYF. For the CDR3, the DNA is TGTGCCAGCAGAACAGCCACGGGACTAGCAAACATTCAGTACTTC. This sequence joins TRBV28 and TRBJ2-4; 9 nucleotides match TRBD2. Trimming took 6 bases from V and 6 from J; bases not matched to a gene: 9. This CDR3 is 15 amino acids long. Germline V gives CDR1 MDHEN, CDR2 SYDVKM.

This clone has just one count. The chain couples TRBV30 to TRBJ1-3, with D tentatively TRBD1 (5 bases). V lost 3 bases and J lost 8, with 11 bases in between. The germline CDR1 and CDR2 sequences are GTSNPN and SVGIG (reference sequence). CDR3 size: 12 residues. This CDR3 reads CAWSTDSYTIYF. Here the CDR3 DNA reads TGTGCCTGGAGCACAGACAGCTACACCATATATTTT.

This clone was found a few times. The chain combines TRBV18 with TRBJ2-1; TRBD1 might be the D (6 bases). Trimming pared 4 bases from V and 7 bases from J, leaving 14 bases between. CDR1 and CDR2 (germline): KGHSH, LQKENI. The CDR3 totals 14 residues. The CDR3 nucleotides are TGTGCCAGCTCACAGGGGGTTAGCGAAAATGAGCAGTTCTTC. It yields the protein CASSQGVSENEQFF.

The chain links TRBV2 to TRBJ2-3, with 11 nucleotides matching TRBD1. V lost 6 bases to trimming and J lost 6 bases; unmatched junction nucleotides: 11. The CDR3 is made up of 16 amino acids. Germline-derived CDR1 and CDR2 are SNHLY and FYNNEI. The CDR3 loop is CASRDRTGGVGDTQYF. DNA for the CDR3: TGTGCCAGCAGGGACCGGACAGGGGGCGTAGGGGATACGCAGTATTTT.

This chain joins TRBV6-5 and TRBJ2-1; D is undetermined. The V end was cut by 4 bases, the J end by 4 bases, with 14 bases between. The CDR3 is made up of 15 amino acids. Germline V gene data show CDR1 as MNHEY and CDR2 as SVGAGI. The CDR3 nucleotides read TGTGCCAGCAGTTTTAGCAATCGTGGTTACAATGAGCAGTTCTTC. This encodes CASSFSNRGYNEQFF.

The chain couples TRBV15 to TRBJ2-1; 7 bases align to TRBD1. Germline CDR1 reads LNHNV; CDR2 reads YYDKDF (reference sequence). V shed 2 bases, J shed 13 bases, and the junction held 5 bases outside the gene matches. The CDR3 spans 12 residues. CDR3: CATSRSRDRQFF. The CDR3 coding sequence is TGTGCCACCAGCAGAAGCCGGGACAGACAGTTCTTC. The full variable domain, its missing parts supplied by reference TRBV15 and TRBJ2-1, is DAMVIQNPRYQVTQFGKPVTLSCSQTLNHNVMYWYQQKSSQAPKLLFHYYDKDFNNEADTPDNFQSRRPNTSFCFLDIRSPGLGDTAMYLCATSRSRDRQFFGPGTRLTVL.

The rearrangement joins TRBV5-1 to TRBJ2-1; 9 nucleotides match TRBD1. The length of the CDR3 is 17 residues. The V and J ends lost 4 bases and 7 bases, in that order; junction bases with no gene match: 15. Germline V gene data show CDR1 as SGHRS and CDR2 as YFSETQ. CDR3 nucleotide sequence: TGCGCCAGCAGCCCCTGGGCTTCGGGACAGGGTAATAATGAGCAGTTCTTC. It encodes CASSPWASGQGNNEQFF.

The rearrangement uses TRBV7-9 and TRBJ2-2; possibly TRBD2 for D (7 bases). Between the trimmed V and J ends, which lost 5 bases and 2 bases, there was a span of 15 bases. CDR3 length: 16 amino acids. CDR1 is SEHNR and CDR2 is FQNEAQ in the germline V gene (reference sequence). This CDR3 is CASSQDSGINTGELFF. CDR3 nucleotide sequence: TGTGCCAGCAGCCAGGACAGCGGGATTAACACCGGGGAGCTGTTTTTT.

The CDR3 DNA follows: TGTGCCACCCTCGACAGGGGGCAGGCGGGCTCCTACAATGAGCAGTTCTTC. It yields the protein CATLDRGQAGSYNEQFF. The rearrangement uses TRBV19 and TRBJ2-1; the match to TRBD1 covers 10 bases. CDR1 is LNHDA and CDR2 is SQIVND in the germline V gene (reference sequence). This CDR3 has 17 residues. J lost 0 bases, V lost 10 bases, and 12 bases had no gene match.

The chain recombines TRBV7-7 with TRBJ1-5, with TRBD1 matching 9 bases. Germline CDR1 and CDR2: SSHAT and FNYEAQ (reference sequence). The CDR3 has 14 amino acids. The V gene end was trimmed by 4 bases and the J gene end by 6 bases; junction bases not matched to a gene: 4. For the CDR3, the DNA is TGTGCCAGCAGCTCAGGACAGGGGATTCAGCCCCAGCATTTT. It specifies CASSSGQGIQPQHF.

The chain is built from TRBV28 and TRBJ2-4; the D gene is possibly TRBD2 (5 bases). Germline CDR1 MDHEN, CDR2 SYDVKM. The V end was cut by 5 bases, the J end by 0 bases, with 17 bases between. This CDR3 has 17 amino acids. The CDR3 reads CASSASGETLAKNIQYF. The CDR3 bases are TGTGCCAGCAGTGCCTCCGGGGAAACTCTAGCCAAAAACATTCAGTACTTC.

This clone was counted only a few times. The chain combines TRBV10-1 with TRBJ2-3; D perhaps matches TRBD2 (6 bases). Germline CDR1 WNHNN, CDR2 SYGVQD (reference sequence). V was shortened by 6 bases and J by 1 base, with 11 bases between the two germline ends. The CDR3 spans 14 residues. CDR3 coding DNA: TGCGCCAGCAGCTCCGGGACTGGCACAGATACGCAGTATTTT. This translates into CASSSGTGTDTQYF.

This chain joins TRBV6-1 and TRBJ2-1; 9 bases map to TRBD1. J lost 8 bases, V lost 4 bases, and 6 bases had no gene match. The CDR3 is 14 residues long. The germline V gene has CDR1 MNHNS and CDR2 SASEGT. The CDR3 nucleotides are TGTGCCAGCAGTGGCCGGACAGGGGTGGATGAGCAGTTCTTC. As protein: CASSGRTGVDEQFF.

This clone occurred a few times. Distinct nucleotide sequences in the sample also encode this CDR3. The chain combines TRBV28 with TRBJ2-1; D is unclear. This CDR3 has 13 amino acids. V lost 5 bases and J 1 base, leaving 6 bases between the germline ends. The V gene's germline CDR1 is MDHEN and CDR2 SYDVKM. CDR3 DNA sequence: TGTGCCAGCAGTCCCCATTCCTACAATGAGCAGTTCTTC. Translation gives CASSPHSYNEQFF.

The table lists this clone with a few counts. The chain links TRBV9 to TRBJ2-6; 7 bases agree with TRBD2. CDR1 is SGDLS and CDR2 is YYNGEE in the germline V gene. This CDR3 is 18 amino acids long. The junction had 7 bases not matched to a gene; V was cut back by 1 base and J by 0 bases. The CDR3 DNA reads as TGTGCCAGCAGCGTAACCACCTCGGGGGGCTCTGGGGCCAACGTCCTGACTTTC. This codes for CASSVTTSGGSGANVLTF.

This clone was found a few times. V and J are TRBV13 and TRBJ2-1, with D perhaps matching TRBD2 (5 bases). The CDR3 loop spans 13 amino acids. Per the germline V gene, CDR1 is PRHDT and CDR2 is FYEKMQ (reference sequence). Trimming removed 3 bases from V and 7 bases from J, with 10 bases in between. CDR3 amino acids: CASSFQERNEQFF. CDR3 bases: TGTGCCAGCAGCTTCCAAGAGCGGAATGAGCAGTTCTTC.

This chain connects TRBV7-9 to TRBJ2-1, with unresolved D. Trimming took off 8 bases at V and 0 bases at J, with 14 bases between the two ends. CDR3 length: 15 amino acids. The germline gives CDR1 SEHNR, CDR2 FQNEAQ (reference sequence). The CDR3 reads CASALGYSSYNEQFF. The CDR3 coding sequence is TGTGCCAGCGCCCTTGGATACAGCTCCTACAATGAGCAGTTCTTC.

This chain joins TRBV28 and TRBJ2-5, with TRBD2 identical over 10 bases. From germline, CDR1 is MDHEN and CDR2 SYDVKM. This CDR3 contains 15 residues. After removal of 5 bases from V and 5 bases from J, the junction contained 8 bases not matched to a gene. The CDR3 DNA is TGTGCCAGCAGTGGCTCTAGCGGGAGTAAGGAGACCCAGTACTTC. It is translated as CASSGSSGSKETQYF.